The table lists the clone carrying this T cell receptor (beta chain) with a count of one. Antigen: not known. The same CDR3 arises from other DNA sequences in this sample as well. Profiling relied on immunoSEQ multiplex PCR, and the TCRdb table lists in-frame clones only, not all of them. The sample records about 86,000 clones, about 87% being singletons. The CDR3 is made up of 12 amino acids. The germline V gene encodes CDR1 LNHNV and CDR2 YYDKDF (reference sequence). Trimming took 0 bases from V and 7 from J, leaving 7 bases between them. This sample is drawn from a study of graft-versus-host responses after intestinal transplantation. Study-level information: All recipients were transplanted with multivisceral, liver-intestinal, or isolated intestinal grafts. Anti-thymocyte globulin served as induction for all recipients, who then took tacrolimus and steroids for roughly 3 years.

Points from the study as a whole: Across patients carrying graft-donor T cell macrochimerism, allografts held high graft-versus-host to host-versus-graft clonal ratios. Recipient bone marrow held GvH clones, some seen earlier in ileum or blood.

The source of this sequence is a human donor who was the organ donor for an intestinal transplant. The rearrangement uses TRBV15 and TRBJ2-7; TRBD2 is a possible D gene (6 bases). Specimen: unstimulated CD4+ T cells sorted from spleen or lymph node cells, collected before transplant. The CDR3 loop reads CATSRDGGEQYF. The CDR3 bases are TGTGCCACCAGCAGAGATGGGGGGGAGCAGTACTTC.